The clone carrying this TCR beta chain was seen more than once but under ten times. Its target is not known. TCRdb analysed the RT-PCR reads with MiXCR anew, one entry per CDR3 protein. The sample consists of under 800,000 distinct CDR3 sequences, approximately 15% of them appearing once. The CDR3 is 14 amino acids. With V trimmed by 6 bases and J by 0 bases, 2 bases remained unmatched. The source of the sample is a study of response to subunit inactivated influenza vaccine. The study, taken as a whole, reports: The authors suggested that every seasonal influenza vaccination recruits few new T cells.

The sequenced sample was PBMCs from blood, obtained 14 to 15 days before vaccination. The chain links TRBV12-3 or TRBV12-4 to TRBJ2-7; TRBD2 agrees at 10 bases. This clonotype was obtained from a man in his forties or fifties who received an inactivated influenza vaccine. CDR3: CASRLAGDSYEQYF. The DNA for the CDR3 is TGTGCCAGCAGGCTAGCGGGGGACTCCTACGAGCAGTACTTC.